This T cell receptor beta chain is from a study of monozygotic twins with inflammatory bowel disease. TCRdb re-analyzed the 5' RACE reads; it lists each CDR3 protein once, without DNA. This specimen shows fewer than 110,000 distinct CDR3 sequences; the ten leading clones hold approximately 1.8%. The CDR3 contains 21 residues. From germline, CDR1 is ENHRY and CDR2 SYGVKD. Sequenced input: blood. The clonotype was recovered from a human donor with ulcerative colitis or Crohn's disease, or a healthy co-twin of an affected twin (not recorded which). This rearrangement joins TRBV10-3 to TRBJ2-3; absent DNA, TCRdb's TRBD1 call cannot be checked. The CDR3 region is CAISEEFHVGQGGIWTDTQYF.